A selection of T cell receptor beta chains follows, all from one sample in a study of blood T cell repertoires in COVID-19. Method: immunoSEQ multiplex PCR; TCRdb's copy keeps in-frame clones and lacks some. The table has roughly 230,000 clones, about 88% seen once. Source material: peripheral blood. The receptors were gathered from a woman aged 40 to 50 who had recovered from COVID-19. Each CDR3 is given without its conserved first and last residue. Size is omitted from some rows. Given values are once, few, many or a class for expanded clones.

V gene: TRBV30
J gene: TRBJ2-5
clone size: NA
CDR3 protein: AWTGYEETQY

V gene: TRBV6-6
J gene: TRBJ1-5
clone size: NA
CDR3 protein: ASSYSGAGEIQPQH

V gene: TRBV11-2
J gene: TRBJ2-1
clone size: few
CDR3 protein: ASSIARLNEQF

V gene: TRBV6-4
J gene: TRBJ1-1
clone size: NA
CDR3 protein: ASRSRGVNTEAF

V gene: TRBV7-3
J gene: TRBJ2-6
clone size: NA
CDR3 protein: ASSTTGTGVSGANVLT

V gene: TRBV28
J gene: TRBJ2-3
clone size: NA
CDR3 protein: ASSGALRKADTQY

V gene: TRBV10-2
J gene: TRBJ2-2
clone size: NA
CDR3 protein: ASSDGTENTGELF

V gene: TRBV9
J gene: TRBJ1-2
clone size: NA
CDR3 protein: ASSVVLVWDNNYGYT

V gene: TRBV3-1/TRBV3-2
J gene: TRBJ1-2
clone size: once
CDR3 protein: ASSLPSHYGYT

V gene: TRBV6-5
J gene: TRBJ2-2
clone size: NA
CDR3 protein: ASSQGATGELF

V gene: TRBV12-5
J gene: TRBJ1-1
clone size: NA
CDR3 protein: ASGLVGRGRGEAF

V gene: TRBV2
J gene: TRBJ2-4
clone size: once
CDR3 protein: ASTVGLAGVYKNIQY

V gene: TRBV4-1
J gene: TRBJ1-4
clone size: NA
CDR3 protein: ASSQDFLQAGIVVKLF

V gene: TRBV4-2
J gene: TRBJ2-5
clone size: NA
CDR3 protein: ASSQDKLAGVETQY

V gene: TRBV7-9
J gene: TRBJ2-3
clone size: NA
CDR3 protein: ASSRTQGTFPDTQY

V gene: TRBV9
J gene: TRBJ1-1
clone size: NA
CDR3 protein: ASSPRQGFPEAF

V gene: TRBV25-1
J gene: TRBJ2-1
clone size: NA
CDR3 protein: ASSSRLKTERWGNEQF

V gene: TRBV6-5
J gene: TRBJ1-1
clone size: NA
CDR3 protein: ASSIDGWNTEAF

V gene: TRBV7-9
J gene: TRBJ1-1
clone size: NA
CDR3 protein: ASSANQGWYTEAF

V gene: TRBV5-4
J gene: TRBJ2-1
clone size: NA
CDR3 protein: ASSPGGLLSYNEQF

V gene: TRBV9
J gene: TRBJ2-1
clone size: NA
CDR3 protein: ASSAPPGDYNEQF

V gene: TRBV5-1
J gene: TRBJ2-3
clone size: NA
CDR3 protein: ASSLKAGLLLVDTQY

V gene: TRBV4-3
J gene: TRBJ1-2
clone size: NA
CDR3 protein: ASSHQTDAYGYT

V gene: TRBV11-2
J gene: TRBJ2-2
clone size: NA
CDR3 protein: ASSTGGTGELF

V gene: TRBV5-1
J gene: TRBJ1-2
clone size: NA
CDR3 protein: ASNDRGLRDGYT

V gene: TRBV5-5
J gene: TRBJ1-3
clone size: NA
CDR3 protein: ASSYGTISGNTIY

V gene: TRBV28
J gene: TRBJ2-7
clone size: NA
CDR3 protein: ASSAVTYEQY

V gene: TRBV7-8
J gene: TRBJ1-5
clone size: few
CDR3 protein: ASSRRGTGSAVQPQH

V gene: TRBV5-1
J gene: TRBJ2-5
clone size: NA
CDR3 protein: ASSARWQGQETQY

V gene: TRBV5-1
J gene: TRBJ2-5
clone size: NA
CDR3 protein: ASSLDRRKTQY

V gene: TRBV6-2/TRBV6-3
J gene: TRBJ2-1
clone size: few
CDR3 protein: ASSYSPPTGIYNEQF

V gene: TRBV7-9
J gene: TRBJ1-4
clone size: NA
CDR3 protein: ASSLGQANEKLF

V gene: TRBV10-1
J gene: TRBJ1-1
clone size: NA
CDR3 protein: ASSEGWGQGRAF

V gene: TRBV7-3
J gene: TRBJ1-6
clone size: NA
CDR3 protein: ASSLKGGNSPLH

V gene: TRBV6-6
J gene: TRBJ1-3
clone size: NA
CDR3 protein: ASAGGSVFGNTIY

V gene: TRBV2
J gene: TRBJ2-1
clone size: once
CDR3 protein: ASSVGRRGRGVGGPYNEQF

V gene: TRBV24-1
J gene: TRBJ1-1
clone size: once
CDR3 protein: ATSDLDSTEAF

V gene: TRBV2
J gene: TRBJ1-1
clone size: NA
CDR3 protein: AVHRENTEAF

V gene: TRBV5-1
J gene: TRBJ2-3
clone size: NA
CDR3 protein: ASSFGLAGNTDTQY

V gene: TRBV28
J gene: TRBJ1-3
clone size: NA
CDR3 protein: ASSFGAGNTIY

V gene: TRBV6-5
J gene: TRBJ1-6
clone size: NA
CDR3 protein: AAHQGYNSPLH

V gene: TRBV9
J gene: TRBJ2-3
clone size: NA
CDR3 protein: ASSVLAENTDTQY

V gene: TRBV10-2
J gene: TRBJ1-2
clone size: NA
CDR3 protein: ASMEGNYGYT

V gene: TRBV5-1
J gene: TRBJ1-1
clone size: NA
CDR3 protein: ASSLRGLNTEAF

V gene: TRBV29-1
J gene: TRBJ1-1
clone size: NA
CDR3 protein: SAWGTAEAF

V gene: TRBV10-2
J gene: TRBJ1-5
clone size: once
CDR3 protein: ASTGGAINQPQH

V gene: TRBV24-1
J gene: TRBJ1-2
clone size: once
CDR3 protein: ATSERGYGYT

V gene: TRBV5-5
J gene: TRBJ2-2
clone size: NA
CDR3 protein: ASSLAPSGGTGELF

V gene: TRBV12-3/TRBV12-4
J gene: TRBJ1-2
clone size: NA
CDR3 protein: ASSSTGTDGYT

V gene: TRBV28
J gene: TRBJ1-6
clone size: NA
CDR3 protein: ASSSSGTGGLTYNSPLH

V gene: TRBV4-2
J gene: TRBJ1-3
clone size: NA
CDR3 protein: ASSQDRRRTIY

V gene: TRBV12-5
J gene: TRBJ1-2
clone size: NA
CDR3 protein: ASGLGGRYGYT

V gene: TRBV30
J gene: TRBJ1-1
clone size: NA
CDR3 protein: AWLGQGTSRAF

V gene: TRBV19
J gene: TRBJ1-5
clone size: NA
CDR3 protein: ASKTTGNQPQH

V gene: TRBV6-5
J gene: TRBJ2-5
clone size: NA
CDR3 protein: ASSFGKGYYPTQY

V gene: TRBV4-1
J gene: TRBJ1-4
clone size: few
CDR3 protein: ASSYDEAGTGATNEKLF

V gene: TRBV19
J gene: TRBJ2-4
clone size: NA
CDR3 protein: ASGGEGLPKNIQY

V gene: TRBV7-9
J gene: TRBJ1-2
clone size: NA
CDR3 protein: ASSRTGLGYT

V gene: TRBV6-5
J gene: TRBJ2-5
clone size: NA
CDR3 protein: ASSPGIQETQY